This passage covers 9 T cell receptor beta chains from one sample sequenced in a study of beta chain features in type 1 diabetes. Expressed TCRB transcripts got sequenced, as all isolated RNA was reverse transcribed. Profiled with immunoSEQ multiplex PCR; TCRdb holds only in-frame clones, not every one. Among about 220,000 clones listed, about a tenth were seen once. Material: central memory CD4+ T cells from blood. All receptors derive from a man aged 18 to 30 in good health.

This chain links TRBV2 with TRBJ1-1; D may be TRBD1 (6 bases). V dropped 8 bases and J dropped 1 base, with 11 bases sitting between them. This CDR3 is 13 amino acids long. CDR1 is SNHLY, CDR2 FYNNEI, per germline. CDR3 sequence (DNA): TGTGCCAGCGGTGGGGGCTGGAACACTGAAGCTTTCTTT. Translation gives CASGGGWNTEAFF.

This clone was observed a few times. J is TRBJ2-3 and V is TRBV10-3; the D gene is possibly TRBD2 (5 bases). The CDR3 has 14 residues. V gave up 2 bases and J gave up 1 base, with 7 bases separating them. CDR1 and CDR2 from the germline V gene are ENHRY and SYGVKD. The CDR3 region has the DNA TGTGCCATCAGTGAGACCGGGGGCACAGATACGCAGTATTTT. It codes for CAISETGGTDTQYF.

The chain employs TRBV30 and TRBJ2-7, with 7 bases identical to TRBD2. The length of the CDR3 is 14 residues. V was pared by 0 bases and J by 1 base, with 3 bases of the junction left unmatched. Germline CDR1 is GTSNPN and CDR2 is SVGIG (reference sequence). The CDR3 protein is CAWSVLAESYEQYF. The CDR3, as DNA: TGTGCCTGGAGTGTCCTAGCGGAATCCTACGAGCAGTACTTC.

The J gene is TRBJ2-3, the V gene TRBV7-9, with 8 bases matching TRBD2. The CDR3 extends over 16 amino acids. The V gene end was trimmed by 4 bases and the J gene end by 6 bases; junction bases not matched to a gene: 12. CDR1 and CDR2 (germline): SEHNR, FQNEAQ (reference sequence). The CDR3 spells CASSSRGGLDPDTQYF. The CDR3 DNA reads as TGTGCCAGCAGCTCACGAGGGGGACTAGACCCTGATACGCAGTATTTT.

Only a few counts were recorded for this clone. CDR3 sequence: CASSQDRSRANYGYTF. DNA of the CDR3: TGCGCCAGCAGCCAAGATCGTTCCCGAGCTAACTATGGCTACACCTTC. The gene calls are TRBV4-1 and TRBJ1-2, with no clear D. CDR1 MGHRA and CDR2 YSYEKL come from the germline V gene. The CDR3 runs 16 residues. V was shortened by 0 bases and J by 0 bases, with 11 bases between the two germline ends.

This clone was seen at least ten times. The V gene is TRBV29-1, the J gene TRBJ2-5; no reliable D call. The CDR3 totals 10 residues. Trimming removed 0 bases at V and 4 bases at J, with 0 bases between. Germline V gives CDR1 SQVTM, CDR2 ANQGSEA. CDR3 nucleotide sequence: TGCAGCGTTGAAGAAGAGACCCAGTACTTC. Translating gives CSVEEETQYF.

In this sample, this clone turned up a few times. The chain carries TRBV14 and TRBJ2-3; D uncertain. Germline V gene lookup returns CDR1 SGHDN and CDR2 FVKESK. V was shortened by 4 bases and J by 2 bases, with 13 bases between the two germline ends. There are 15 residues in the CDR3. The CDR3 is CASSPDTVVTDTQYF. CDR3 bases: TGTGCCAGCAGCCCCGACACGGTAGTCACAGATACGCAGTATTTT.

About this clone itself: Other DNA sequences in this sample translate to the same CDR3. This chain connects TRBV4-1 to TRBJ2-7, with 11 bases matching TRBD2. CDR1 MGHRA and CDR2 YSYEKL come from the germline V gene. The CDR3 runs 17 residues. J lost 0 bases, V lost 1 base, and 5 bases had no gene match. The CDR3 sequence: CASSQAAGTSGSYEQYF. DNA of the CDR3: TGCGCCAGCAGCCAAGCCGCAGGGACTAGCGGCTCCTACGAGCAGTACTTC.

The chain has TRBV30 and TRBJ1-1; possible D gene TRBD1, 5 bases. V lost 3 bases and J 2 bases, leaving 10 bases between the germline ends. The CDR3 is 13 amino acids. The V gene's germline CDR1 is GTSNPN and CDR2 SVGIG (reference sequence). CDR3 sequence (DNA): TGTGCCTGGAGCCGGGGGAGAAACACTGAAGCTTTCTTT. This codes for CAWSRGRNTEAFF. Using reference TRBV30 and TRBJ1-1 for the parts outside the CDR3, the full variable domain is SQTIHQWPATLVQPVGSPLSLECTVEGTSNPNLYWYRQAAGRGLQLLFYSVGIGQISSEVPQNLSASRPQDRQFILSSKKLLLSDSGFYLCAWSRGRNTEAFFGQGTRLTVV.